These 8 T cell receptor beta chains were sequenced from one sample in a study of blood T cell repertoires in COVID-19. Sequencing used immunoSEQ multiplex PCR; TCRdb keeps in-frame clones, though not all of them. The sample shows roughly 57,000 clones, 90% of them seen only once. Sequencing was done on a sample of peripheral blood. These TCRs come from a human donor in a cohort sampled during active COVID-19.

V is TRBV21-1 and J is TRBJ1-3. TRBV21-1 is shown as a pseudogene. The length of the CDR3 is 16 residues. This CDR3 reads CASSLPGDPSGNTIYF. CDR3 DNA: TGTGCCAGCAGCCTCCCGGGGGACCCCTCTGGAAACACCATATATTTT.

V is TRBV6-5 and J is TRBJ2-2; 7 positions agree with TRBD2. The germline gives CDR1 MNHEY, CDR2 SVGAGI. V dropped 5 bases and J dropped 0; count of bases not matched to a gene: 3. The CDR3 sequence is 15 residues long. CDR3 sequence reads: CASSTLAANTGELFF. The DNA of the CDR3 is TGTGCCAGCAGTACCCTAGCGGCGAACACCGGGGAGCTGTTTTTT.

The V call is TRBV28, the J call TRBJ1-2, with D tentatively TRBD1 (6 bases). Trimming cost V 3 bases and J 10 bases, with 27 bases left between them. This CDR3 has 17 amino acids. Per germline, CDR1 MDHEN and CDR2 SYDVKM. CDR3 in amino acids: CASSFGGHGQPGGDYTF. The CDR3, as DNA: TGTGCCAGCAGTTTTGGGGGCCATGGACAGCCCGGTGGGGACTACACCTTC.

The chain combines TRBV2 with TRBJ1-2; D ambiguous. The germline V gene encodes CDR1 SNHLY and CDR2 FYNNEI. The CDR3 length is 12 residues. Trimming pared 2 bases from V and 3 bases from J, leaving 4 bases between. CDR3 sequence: CASSEQDYGYTF. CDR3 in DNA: TGTGCCAGCAGTGAACAGGACTATGGCTACACCTTC.

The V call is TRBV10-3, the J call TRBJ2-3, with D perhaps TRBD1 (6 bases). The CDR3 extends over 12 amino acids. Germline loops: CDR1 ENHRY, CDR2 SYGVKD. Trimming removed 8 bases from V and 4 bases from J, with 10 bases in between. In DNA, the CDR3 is TGTGCCATCGGCCCAGGGGCAGATACGCAGTATTTT. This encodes CAIGPGADTQYF.

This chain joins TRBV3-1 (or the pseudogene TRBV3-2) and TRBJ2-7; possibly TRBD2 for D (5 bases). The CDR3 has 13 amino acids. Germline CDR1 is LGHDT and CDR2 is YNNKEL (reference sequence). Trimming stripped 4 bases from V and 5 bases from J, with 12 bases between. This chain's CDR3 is CASSRRRSDEQYF. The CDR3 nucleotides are TGTGCCAGCAGCCGCCGGAGGAGCGACGAGCAGTACTTC.

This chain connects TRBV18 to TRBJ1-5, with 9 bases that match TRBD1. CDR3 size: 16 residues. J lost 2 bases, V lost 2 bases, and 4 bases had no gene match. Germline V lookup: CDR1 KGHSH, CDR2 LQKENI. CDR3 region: CASSPRQGVGNQPQHF. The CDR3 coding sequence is TGTGCCAGCTCACCAAGACAGGGGGTCGGCAATCAGCCCCAGCATTTT.

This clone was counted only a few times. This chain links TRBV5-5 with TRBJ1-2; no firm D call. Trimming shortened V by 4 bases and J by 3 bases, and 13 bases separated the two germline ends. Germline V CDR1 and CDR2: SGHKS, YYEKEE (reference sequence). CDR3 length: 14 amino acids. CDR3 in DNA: TGTGCCAGCAGCCCAGATGGTTCCTACTATGGCTACACCTTC. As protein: CASSPDGSYYGYTF. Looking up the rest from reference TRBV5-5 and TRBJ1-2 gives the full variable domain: DAGVTQSPTHLIKTRGQQVTLRCSPISGHKSVSWYQQVLGQGPQFIFQYYEKEERGRGNFPDRFSARQFPNYSSELNVNALLLGDSALYLCASSPDGSYYGYTFGSGTRLTVV.